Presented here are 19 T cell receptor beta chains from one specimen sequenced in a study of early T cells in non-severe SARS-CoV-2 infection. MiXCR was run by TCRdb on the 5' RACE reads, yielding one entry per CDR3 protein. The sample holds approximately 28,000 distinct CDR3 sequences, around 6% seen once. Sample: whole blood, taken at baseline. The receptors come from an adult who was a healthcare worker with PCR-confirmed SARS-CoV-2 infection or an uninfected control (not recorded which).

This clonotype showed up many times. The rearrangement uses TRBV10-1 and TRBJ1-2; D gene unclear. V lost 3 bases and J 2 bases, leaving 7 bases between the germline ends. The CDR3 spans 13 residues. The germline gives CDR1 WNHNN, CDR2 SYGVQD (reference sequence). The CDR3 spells CASSERRNYGYTF. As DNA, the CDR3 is TGCGCCAGCAGTGAACGTCGGAACTATGGCTACACCTTC.

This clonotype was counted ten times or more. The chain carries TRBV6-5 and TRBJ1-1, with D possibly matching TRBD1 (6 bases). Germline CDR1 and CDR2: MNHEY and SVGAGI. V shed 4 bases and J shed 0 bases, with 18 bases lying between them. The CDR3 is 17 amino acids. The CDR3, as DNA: TGTGCCAGCAGTTCCGAACCCAGGACAGACATGAACACTGAAGCTTTCTTT. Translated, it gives CASSSEPRTDMNTEAFF.

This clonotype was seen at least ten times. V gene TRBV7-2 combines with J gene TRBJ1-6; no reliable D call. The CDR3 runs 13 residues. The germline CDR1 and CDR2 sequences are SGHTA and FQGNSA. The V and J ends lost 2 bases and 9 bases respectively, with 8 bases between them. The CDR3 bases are TGTGCCAGCAGCTTAACAGAGCTTTCACCCCTCCACTTT. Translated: CASSLTELSPLHF. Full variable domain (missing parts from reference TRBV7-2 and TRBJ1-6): GAGVSQSPSNKVTEKGKDVELRCDPISGHTALYWYRQSLGQGLEFLIYFQGNSAPDKSGLPSDRFSAERTGGSVSTLTIQRTQQEDSAVYLCASSLTELSPLHFGNGTRLTVT.

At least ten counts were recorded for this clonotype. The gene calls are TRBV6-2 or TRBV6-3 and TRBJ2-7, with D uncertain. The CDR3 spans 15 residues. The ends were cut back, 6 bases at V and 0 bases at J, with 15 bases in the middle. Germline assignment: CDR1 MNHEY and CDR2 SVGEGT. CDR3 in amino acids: CASRSPPPNSYEQYF. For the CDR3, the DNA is TGTGCCAGCAGATCCCCGCCCCCAAACTCCTACGAGCAGTACTTC.

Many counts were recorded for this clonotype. CDR3 sequence (DNA): TGTGCCAGCAGCTTCTTGGAGGGCACTGAAGCTTTCTTT. Its protein is CASSFLEGTEAFF. The J gene is TRBJ1-1, the V gene TRBV11-3; D is ambiguous. The V gene's germline CDR1 is SGHNT and CDR2 YENEEA. V shed 3 bases and J shed 4 bases, with 9 bases lying between them. The CDR3 spans 13 residues.

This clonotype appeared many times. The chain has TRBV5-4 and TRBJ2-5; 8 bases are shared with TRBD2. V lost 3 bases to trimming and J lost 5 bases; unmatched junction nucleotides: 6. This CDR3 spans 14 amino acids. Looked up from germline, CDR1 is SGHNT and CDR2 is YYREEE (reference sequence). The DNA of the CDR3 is TGTGCCAGCAGCTCCGGGACTAGAGAGGAGACCCAGTACTTC. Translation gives CASSSGTREETQYF. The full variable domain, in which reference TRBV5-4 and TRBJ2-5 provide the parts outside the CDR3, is ETGVTQSPTHLIKTRGQQVTLRCSSQSGHNTVSWYQQALGQGPQFIFQYYREEENGRGNFPPRFSGLQFPNYSSELNVNALELDDSALYLCASSSGTREETQYFGPGTRLLVL.

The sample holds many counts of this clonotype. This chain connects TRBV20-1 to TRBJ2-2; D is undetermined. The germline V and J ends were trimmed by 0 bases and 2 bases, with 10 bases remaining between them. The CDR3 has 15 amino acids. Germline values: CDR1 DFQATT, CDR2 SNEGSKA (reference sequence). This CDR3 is CSARDISINTGELFF. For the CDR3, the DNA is TGCAGTGCTAGAGATATTAGCATTAACACCGGGGAGCTGTTTTTT.

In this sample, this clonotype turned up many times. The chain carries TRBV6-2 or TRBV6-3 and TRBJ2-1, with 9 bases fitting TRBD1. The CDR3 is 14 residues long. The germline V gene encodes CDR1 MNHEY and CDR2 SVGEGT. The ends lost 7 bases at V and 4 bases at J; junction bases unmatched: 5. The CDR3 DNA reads TGTGCCAGCAAACCGGGACAGGGTTACAATGAGCAGTTCTTC. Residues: CASKPGQGYNEQFF.

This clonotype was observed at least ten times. CDR3: CSARDQREALGWTQYF. Written as DNA, the CDR3 is TGCAGTGCTAGAGATCAGCGGGAGGCCCTTGGGTGGACCCAGTACTTC. The chain links TRBV20-1 to TRBJ2-5; TRBD2 aligns across 9 bases. Germline V CDR1 and CDR2: DFQATT, SNEGSKA (reference sequence). The V and J ends lost 0 bases and 7 bases, in that order; junction bases with no gene match: 12. The CDR3 has 16 residues.

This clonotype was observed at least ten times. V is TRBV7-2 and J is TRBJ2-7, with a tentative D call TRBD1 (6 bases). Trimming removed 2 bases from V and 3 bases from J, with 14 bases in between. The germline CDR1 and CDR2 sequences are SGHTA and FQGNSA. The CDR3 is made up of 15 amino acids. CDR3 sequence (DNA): TGTGCCAGCAGCTTATCGGGACATGCCGACTACGAGCAGTACTTC. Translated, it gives CASSLSGHADYEQYF.

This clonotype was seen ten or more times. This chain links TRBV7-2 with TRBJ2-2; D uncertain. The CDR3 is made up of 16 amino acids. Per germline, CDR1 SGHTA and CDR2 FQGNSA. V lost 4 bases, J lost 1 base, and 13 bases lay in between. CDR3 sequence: CASSSRTEKNTGELFF. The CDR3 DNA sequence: TGTGCCAGCAGCTCCAGGACGGAGAAGAACACCGGGGAGCTGTTTTTT.

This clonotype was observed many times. The CDR3 protein is CASSLGARVGQGALGNTIYF. In nucleotides, the CDR3 is TGTGCCAGCAGCTTAGGAGCGCGTGTGGGACAGGGGGCACTTGGAAACACCATATATTTT. The gene calls are TRBV11-2 and TRBJ1-3, with TRBD1 matching 12 bases. V dropped 1 base and J dropped 3; count of bases not matched to a gene: 13. The CDR3 has 20 residues. In germline, CDR1 is SGHAT, CDR2 FQNNGV.

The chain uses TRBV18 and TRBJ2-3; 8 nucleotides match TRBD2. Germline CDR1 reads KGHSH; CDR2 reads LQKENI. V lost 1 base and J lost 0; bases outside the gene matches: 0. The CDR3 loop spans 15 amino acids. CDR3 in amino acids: CASSPLAGSTDTQYF. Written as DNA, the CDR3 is TGTGCCAGCTCACCACTAGCGGGGAGCACAGATACGCAGTATTTT.

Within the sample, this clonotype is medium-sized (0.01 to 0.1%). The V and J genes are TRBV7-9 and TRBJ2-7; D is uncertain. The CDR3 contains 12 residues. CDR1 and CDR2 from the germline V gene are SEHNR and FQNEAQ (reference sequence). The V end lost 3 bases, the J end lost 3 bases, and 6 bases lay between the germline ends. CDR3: CASSFGYYEQYF. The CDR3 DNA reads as TGTGCCAGCAGCTTCGGGTACTACGAGCAGTACTTC.

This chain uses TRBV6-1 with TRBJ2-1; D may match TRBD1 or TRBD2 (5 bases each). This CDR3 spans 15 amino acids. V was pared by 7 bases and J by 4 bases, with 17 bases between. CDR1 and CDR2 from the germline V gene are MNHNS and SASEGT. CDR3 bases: TGTGCCAGCAACCCGGGGCAGTCCTATTACAATGAGCAGTTCTTC. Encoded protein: CASNPGQSYYNEQFF.

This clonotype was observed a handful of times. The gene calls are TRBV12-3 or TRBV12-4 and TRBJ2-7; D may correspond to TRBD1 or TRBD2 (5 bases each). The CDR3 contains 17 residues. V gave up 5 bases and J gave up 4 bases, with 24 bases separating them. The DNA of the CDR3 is TGTGCCAGCAGTCCCCCCCCTCGAGGGGTCACTCTGTACGAGCAGTACTTC. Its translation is CASSPPPRGVTLYEQYF.

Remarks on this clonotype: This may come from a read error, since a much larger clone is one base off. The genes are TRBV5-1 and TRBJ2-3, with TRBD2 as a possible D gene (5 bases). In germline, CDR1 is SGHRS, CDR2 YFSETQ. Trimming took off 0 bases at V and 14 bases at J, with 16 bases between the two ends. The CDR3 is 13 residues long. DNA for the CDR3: TGCGCCAGCAGCTTGGTGGGGAGAGAGGCGCTGTATTTT. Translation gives CASSLVGREALYF.

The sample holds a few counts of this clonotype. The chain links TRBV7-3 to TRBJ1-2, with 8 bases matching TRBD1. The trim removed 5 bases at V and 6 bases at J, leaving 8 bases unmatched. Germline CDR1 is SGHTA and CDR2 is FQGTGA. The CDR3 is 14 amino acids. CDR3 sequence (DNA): TGTGCCAGCAGCCCTGGACAGGGCGGGCATGGCTACACCTTC. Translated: CASSPGQGGHGYTF.

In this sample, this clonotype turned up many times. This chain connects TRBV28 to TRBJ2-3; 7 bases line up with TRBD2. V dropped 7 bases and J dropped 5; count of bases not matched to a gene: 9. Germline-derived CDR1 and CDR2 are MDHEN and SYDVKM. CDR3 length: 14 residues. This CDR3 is CASMPGGSEDTQYF. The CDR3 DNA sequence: TGTGCCAGCATGCCGGGAGGCAGTGAAGATACGCAGTATTTT.